This entry lists 9 T cell receptor beta chains sequenced from one sample in a study of T cell responses to AZD1222 COVID-19 vaccine. Assay used: immunoSEQ multiplex PCR; TCRdb lists only in-frame clones, some missing. The sample shows 100,000 or so clones, 90% of them seen only once. Sample: peripheral blood, taken on day 0 of AZD1222 vaccination. The receptors were sampled from an adult in good health.

The gene calls are TRBV2 and TRBJ1-4; D ambiguous. V gave up 6 bases and J gave up 5 bases, with 10 bases separating them. Germline assignment: CDR1 SNHLY and CDR2 FYNNEI. This CDR3 is built from 13 residues. The CDR3 bases are TGTGCCAGCAGGCATGACGGGAATGAAAAACTGTTTTTT. Its translation: CASRHDGNEKLFF. The entire variable domain, with the rest obtained from reference TRBV2 and TRBJ1-4, is as follows: EPEVTQTPSHQVTQMGQEVILRCVPISNHLYFYWYRQILGQKVEFLVSFYNNEISEKSEIFDDQFSVERPDGSNFTLKIRSTKLEDSAMYFCASRHDGNEKLFFGSGTQLSVL.

In its sample, this clone was seen once. V is TRBV6-5 and J is TRBJ1-5, with D maybe TRBD1 (6 bases). This CDR3 region has 13 residues. CDR1 is MNHEY, CDR2 SVGAGI, per germline. Trimming took 2 bases from V and 5 from J, leaving 7 bases between them. In DNA, the CDR3 is TGTGCCAGCAGTTACAGACAGGATCAGCCCCAGCATTTT. Its translation is CASSYRQDQPQHF.

The chain has TRBV27 and TRBJ1-4; TRBD1 aligns across 10 bases. CDR3 size: 17 residues. The V segment lost 2 bases and the J segment 3 bases; nucleotides outside the gene matches: 6. The germline CDR1 and CDR2 sequences are MNHEY and SMNVEV (reference sequence). CDR3 loop: CASSLLGQGTSNEKLFF. CDR3 DNA sequence: TGTGCCAGCAGTTTACTGGGACAGGGGACCTCTAATGAAAAACTGTTTTTT.

The V gene is TRBV3-1 (or the pseudogene TRBV3-2), the J gene TRBJ2-3; 8 nucleotides line up with TRBD2. V shed 5 bases, J shed 6 bases, and the junction held 16 bases outside the gene matches. Germline CDR1 is LGHDT and CDR2 is YNNKEL (reference sequence). The CDR3 is 17 amino acids. The CDR3 sequence is CASSGGFSVTSADTQYF. The CDR3 nucleotides read TGTGCCAGCAGCGGGGGGTTTTCTGTGACTAGCGCCGATACGCAGTATTTT.

The J gene is TRBJ1-6, the V gene TRBV19; D perhaps matches TRBD1 (6 bases). Trimming removed 3 bases from V and 10 bases from J, with 13 bases in between. The CDR3 runs to 14 residues. CDR1 and CDR2 (germline): LNHDA, SQIVND (reference sequence). The CDR3 nucleotides read TGTGCCAGTAGTATGGGGGGACACCGATCACCCCTCCACTTT. It encodes CASSMGGHRSPLHF.

The rearrangement links TRBV5-1 to TRBJ2-3; TRBD2 aligns across 7 bases. The CDR3 runs to 12 residues. Trimming took 4 bases from V and 9 from J; bases not matched to a gene: 5. The germline V gene has CDR1 SGHRS and CDR2 YFSETQ. The CDR3 nucleotides are TGCGCCAGCAGCCTGGAGCGGGACACGCAGTATTTT. Protein: CASSLERDTQYF.

The chain joins TRBV28 to TRBJ1-3; the D gene is possibly TRBD1 (6 bases). The germline gives CDR1 MDHEN, CDR2 SYDVKM. The CDR3 length is 18 residues. V lost 2 bases and J 1 base, leaving 18 bases between the germline ends. CDR3 sequence: CASSLKLFGGLSGNTIYF. CDR3 bases: TGTGCCAGCAGTTTAAAGTTATTCGGGGGGCTATCTGGAAACACCATATATTTT. The full variable domain, with the rest looked up from reference TRBV28 and TRBJ1-3, is DVKVTQSSRYLVKRTGEKVFLECVQDMDHENMFWYRQDPGLGLRLIYFSYDVKMKEKGDIPEGYSVSREKKERFSLILESASTNQTSMYLCASSLKLFGGLSGNTIYFGEGSWLTVV.

To note about this clone: One end of the junction fails to match germline, which may point to a read error. The chain recombines TRBV19 with TRBJ1-5; TRBD1 aligns across 7 bases. Germline V CDR1 and CDR2: LNHDA, SQIVND (reference sequence). The CDR3 contains 14 residues. The chain's CDR3 is CASSKRQGDQPQHF. The CDR3 region has the DNA TGTGCCAGCAGTAAGAGACAGGGAGATCAGCCCCAGCATTTT.

V and J are TRBV12-5 and TRBJ1-1; a weak D match, TRBD1 (5 bases). Per the germline V gene, CDR1 is LGHNT and CDR2 is FRNRAP. V was cut by 10 bases and J by 1 base, with 10 bases left in between. The CDR3 spans 12 residues. CDR3 sequence reads: CATSQGNTEAFF. CDR3 bases: TGTGCTACATCGCAGGGGAACACTGAAGCTTTCTTT.